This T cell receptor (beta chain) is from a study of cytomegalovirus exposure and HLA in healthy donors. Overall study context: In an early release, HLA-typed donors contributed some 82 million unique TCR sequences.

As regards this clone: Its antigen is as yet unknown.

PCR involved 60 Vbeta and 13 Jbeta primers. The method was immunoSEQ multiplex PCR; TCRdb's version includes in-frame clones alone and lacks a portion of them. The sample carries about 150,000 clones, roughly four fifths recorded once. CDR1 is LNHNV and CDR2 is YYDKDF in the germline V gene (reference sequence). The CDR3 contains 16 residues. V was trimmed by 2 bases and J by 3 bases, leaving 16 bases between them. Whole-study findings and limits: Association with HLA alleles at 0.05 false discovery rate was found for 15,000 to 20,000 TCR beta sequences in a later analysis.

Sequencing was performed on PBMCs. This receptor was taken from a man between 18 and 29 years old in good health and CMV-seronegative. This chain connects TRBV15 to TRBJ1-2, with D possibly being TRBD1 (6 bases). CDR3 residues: CATSRPIGAGDYGYTF. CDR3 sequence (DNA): TGTGCCACCAGCAGACCTATTGGGGCAGGGGACTATGGCTACACCTTC.